Here is one T cell receptor beta chain with its context. These data belong to a study of blood T cell repertoires in COVID-19. Sequenced by immunoSEQ multiplex PCR; TCRdb stores in-frame clones only, minus some. The sample has roughly 290,000 clones, 70% to 90% seen once; the top ten hold around 12%. This CDR3 region has 16 residues. With 1 base removed from V and 3 bases from J, the gap between germline ends came to 16 bases. In germline, CDR1 is SGHVS, CDR2 FQNEAQ. The specimen sequenced was peripheral blood. This chain connects TRBV7-8 to TRBJ2-7; possibly TRBD1 for D (6 bases). The clonotype comes from a woman aged 60-70 years with acute or convalescent COVID-19. The CDR3 nucleotides read TGTGCCAGCAGCTTAGTACCCTCAGGGGTTGACTACGAGCAGTACTTC. Encoded protein: CASSLVPSGVDYEQYF. The variable domain in full, with the rest retrieved from reference TRBV7-8 and TRBJ2-7, is GAGVSQSPRYKVAKRGQDVALRCDPISGHVSLFWYQQALGQGPEFLTYFQNEAQLDKSGLPSDRFFAERPEGSVSTLKIQRTQQEDSAVYLCASSLVPSGVDYEQYFGPGTRLTVT.